Many counts were recorded for the clone carrying this TCR beta chain. What it binds is unknown. CDR3 length: 13 amino acids. V dropped 6 bases and J dropped 3 bases, with 11 bases sitting between them. CDR1 is MNHEY and CDR2 is SMNVEV in the germline V gene (reference sequence). The data derive from a study of cytomegalovirus exposure and HLA in healthy donors. 13 Jbeta primers and 60 Vbeta primers were used for the PCR. TCRdb's table, derived via immunoSEQ multiplex PCR, lists solely in-frame clones and lacks some. This sample has more than 130,000 clones, with about four fifths found just once. Overall study findings and caveats: The classifier reportedly diagnosed cytomegalovirus status with high specificity and sensitivity.

The chain combines TRBV27 with TRBJ1-1, with a possible D match to TRBD1 (5 bases). The receptor was isolated from a man younger than 45 in good health and CMV-seronegative. Material for sequencing was PBMCs. The CDR3 region has the DNA TGTGCCAGCAGCTTGGACATCCACACTGAAGCTTTCTTT. Its protein product is CASSLDIHTEAFF.